These T cell receptor beta chains were read from a single sample in a study of control samples from healthy donors and cancer patients. The method was immunoSEQ multiplex PCR; TCRdb's version includes in-frame clones alone and lacks a portion of them. The table lists 150,000 to 200,000 clones, just under 95% of them singletons, with 8.5% in the top ten. Source material: blood. The origin of the receptors is a middle-aged woman in good health. Each CDR3 is given with its conserved first and last residue. D genes are given only for firm matches. A clone size is listed for some rows: how often the clone was seen (once, few, many), or a class if it is expanded.

clone size | D gene | J gene | V gene | CDR3 DNA | CDR3 protein
. | . | TRBJ2-5 | TRBV2 | TGTGCCAGCGTGGGGTGGAGGGGGGAGACCCAGTACTTC | CASVGWRGETQYF
. | . | TRBJ2-5 | TRBV5-1 | TGCGCCAGCAGCCTGCAACAGGGTTTCGGGGAGACCCAGTACTTC | CASSLQQGFGETQYF
once | . | TRBJ1-5 | TRBV19 | TGTGCCAGTAGCCTCTTTATTTATACTCCCCAGCATTTT | CASSLFIYTPQHF
. | . | TRBJ2-2 | TRBV30 | TGTGCCTGGAGTGTAAACGGGGTTGGTCTTAACACCGGGGAGCTGTTTTTT | CAWSVNGVGLNTGELFF
. | . | TRBJ1-6 | TRBV5-1 | TGCGCCAGCAGCTTGGATCGCGCCGGGGGTCATAATTCACCCCTCCACTTT | CASSLDRAGGHNSPLHF
once | . | TRBJ2-5 | TRBV5-1 | TGCGCCAGCAGCTTGGTCTCAACCCAAGAGACCCAGTACTTC | CASSLVSTQETQYF
. | . | TRBJ1-3 | TRBV2 | TGTGCCAGCAGTGTCAGCGAAAACACCATATATTTT | CASSVSENTIYF
. | TRBD1 | TRBJ1-1 | TRBV11-2 | TGTGCCAGCAGCTTTATTGGACAGGGCCCGAACACTGAAGCTTTCTTT | CASSFIGQGPNTEAFF
. | . | TRBJ1-1 | TRBV7-3 | TGTGCCAGCAGCTTAGGTTATCGGGGACAAATTATTTTCTTT | CASSLGYRGQIIFF
. | TRBD1 | TRBJ1-1 | TRBV11-3 | TGTGCCAGCAGCCCCAACAGGGGAGGGTTGAACACTGAAGCTTTCTTT | CASSPNRGGLNTEAFF
. | TRBD1 | TRBJ2-5 | TRBV9 | TGTGCCAGCAGCGTAGCGGTCAGGGGGCAAGAGACCCAGTACTTC | CASSVAVRGQETQYF
. | TRBD1 | TRBJ2-7 | TRBV11-1 | TGTGCCAGCAGATCAATGACAGGGGGCTCCTACGAGCAGTACTTC | CASRSMTGGSYEQYF
. | . | TRBJ1-5 | TRBV27 | TGTGCCAGCAGTAACCACCTGGGGTGGCAGGGTAGAAGGTGGGATCAGCCCCAGCATTTT | CASSNHLGWQGRRWDQPQHF
. | TRBD1 | TRBJ2-1 | TRBV10-3 | TGTGCCATCGCAGAGCGGCAGGGGGCTTCTGTTGAGCAGTTCTTC | CAIAERQGASVEQFF
. | . | TRBJ1-1 | TRBV25-1 | TGTGCCAGCAGTCCAGGGACCTGGGACACTGAAGCTTTCTTT | CASSPGTWDTEAFF
. | . | TRBJ1-1 | TRBV29-1 | TGCAGCGTTGATGGACAGTACTCTTATTCGAACACTGAAGCTTTCTTT | CSVDGQYSYSNTEAFF
. | . | TRBJ1-2 | TRBV20-1 | TGCAGTGCTAGTAGGGGTGGGGATGGCTACACCTTC | CSASRGGDGYTF
. | . | TRBJ1-4 | TRBV30 | TGTGCCTGGGCCCCCGGGACACTTAATGAAAAACTGTTTTTT | CAWAPGTLNEKLFF
. | . | TRBJ2-2 | TRBV7-2 | TGTGCCAGCAGCTCTCAACCGGGTGCCGGGGAGCTGTTTTTT | CASSSQPGAGELFF
. | . | TRBJ1-2 | TRBV6-1 | TGTGCCAGCAGTGAATTGTTCAGGAGCACGGGCTACACCTTC | CASSELFRSTGYTF
. | TRBD1 | TRBJ1-4 | TRBV10-3 | TGTGCCATCAGAGGACAGGGGCCTAATGAAAAACTGTTTTTT | CAIRGQGPNEKLFF
. | . | TRBJ2-7 | TRBV7-2 | TGTGCCAGCAGCCTCCGGGGAATCGAAGAAGACGAGCAGTACTTC | CASSLRGIEEDEQYF
. | TRBD1 | TRBJ1-6 | TRBV10-3 | TGTGCCATCAGGCCAGGGGGCGATAATTCACCCCTCCACTTT | CAIRPGGDNSPLHF
. | . | TRBJ1-5 | TRBV19 | TGTGCCGCGCGAACCCTGGACGGGAATAGAGCCCAGCATTTT | CAARTLDGNRAQHF
. | . | TRBJ2-5 | TRBV2 | TGTGCCAGCAGCGCGGATTCACAGGAGACCCAGTACTTC | CASSADSQETQYF
. | . | TRBJ1-2 | TRBV6-6 | TGTGCCAGCAGTTACGGACAGAGAAACTCCAACTATGGCTACACCTTC | CASSYGQRNSNYGYTF
. | . | TRBJ2-5 | TRBV19 | TGTGCCAGTAGTATAGACCCGGGGGCCGAGACCCAGTACTTC | CASSIDPGAETQYF
. | . | TRBJ1-2 | TRBV5-1 | TGCGCCAGCAGCTTGTCCCAAAATAACTATGGCTACACCTTC | CASSLSQNNYGYTF
. | TRBD1 | TRBJ2-7 | TRBV11-3 | TGTGCCAGCAGCTCCGGGACAGGGGTGGGCGAGCAGTACTTC | CASSSGTGVGEQYF
. | . | TRBJ1-1 | TRBV5-1 | TGCGCCAGCAGCTTCACAGGGTTGGATGGGACTGAAGCTTTCTTT | CASSFTGLDGTEAFF
. | . | TRBJ2-5 | TRBV5-8 | TGTGCCAGCAGCTTATTTTTTGCCAGAAACCCTGTGGAGACCCAGTACTTC | CASSLFFARNPVETQYF
. | . | TRBJ1-2 | TRBV19 | TGTGCCAGTAGTCCCGACAGATCCATCTGGTATGGCTACACCTTC | CASSPDRSIWYGYTF
. | . | TRBJ1-1 | TRBV19 | TGTGCCAGTAGTATCCGAGGGGCACGGAACACTGAAGCTTTCTTT | CASSIRGARNTEAFF
once | . | TRBJ2-6 | TRBV7-8 | TGTGCCAGCAGCTCCACCTACTCTGGGGCCAACGTCCTGACTTTC | CASSSTYSGANVLTF
. | . | TRBJ2-7 | TRBV7-9 | TGTGCCAGCAGCTTAGAGAACGAGCAGTACTTC | CASSLENEQYF
. | . | TRBJ2-2 | TRBV5-1 | TGCGCCAGCAGCCTGTACTCTGGAATCGGGGAGCTGTTTTTT | CASSLYSGIGELFF
few | . | TRBJ2-1 | TRBV6-5 | TGTGCCAGCAGTTACTCGAAACCAGGGCGATATGAGCAGTTCTTC | CASSYSKPGRYEQFF
once | . | TRBJ2-7 | TRBV27 | TGTGCCAGCAGTTATATGGGGGATGTGTCCTACGAGCAGTACTTC | CASSYMGDVSYEQYF
. | TRBD1 | TRBJ1-3 | TRBV5-1 | TGCGCCAGCAGCTTATCCCAGGGGGGCGGAAACACCATATATTTT | CASSLSQGGGNTIYF
. | . | TRBJ2-5 | TRBV5-4 | TGTGCCAGCAGCTTGGAGCCACAAGAGACCCAGTACTTC | CASSLEPQETQYF
. | . | TRBJ2-1 | TRBV20-1 | TGCAGTGCTAGTCTGGGATATGATGAGCAGTTCTTC | CSASLGYDEQFF
. | . | TRBJ1-1 | TRBV19 | TGTGCCAGTAGCTTCAGGGAGGGAAGCACTGAAGCTTTCTTT | CASSFREGSTEAFF
. | TRBD1 | TRBJ1-6 | TRBV6-1 | TGTGCCAGCAGTGAACGGACAGGGGGGTATAGCTCCTATAATTCACCCCTCCACTTT | CASSERTGGYSSYNSPLHF
. | . | TRBJ2-3 | TRBV6-5 | TGTGCCAGCAGTCGCCGGCAGAAAGATACGCAGTATTTT | CASSRRQKDTQYF
. | TRBD1 | TRBJ2-5 | TRBV9 | TGTGCCAGCAGCGGCCGACAGGGATGGGAGACCCAGTACTTC | CASSGRQGWETQYF